This record looks at one TCR beta chain sequence and its context. What it binds is unknown. Germline values: CDR1 MNHNS, CDR2 SASEGT. V trimming: 6 bases; J trimming: 3 bases; junction bases outside the gene matches: 11. The CDR3 is 17 residues long. The data belong to a study of post-analysis software for immune sequencing data. Overall study results and limits: TRBV5-6, TRBV5-1 and TRBV20-1 were among several TRBV segments more frequent in patients than controls.

Presence of unique molecular identifiers characterized the TCR beta cDNA libraries. Each batch of 1 to 10 million T cells produced roughly 0.5 million cDNA molecules. MiXCR, applied by TCRdb to the PCR reads, yields one record per CDR3 protein. The sample yields approximately 630,000 distinct CDR3 sequences, 55% to 70% seen once. This clonotype was sampled from a girl under 10 years old with multiple sclerosis. The chain employs TRBV6-1 and TRBJ1-5; 10 positions match TRBD1. Specimen: blood. The CDR3 region is CASSPWSGQGFNQPQHF. For the CDR3, the DNA is TGTGCCAGCAGCCCTTGGTCGGGACAGGGGTTCAATCAGCCCCAGCATTTT.